The text below deals with one T cell receptor beta chain. What it binds is unknown. The entry originates in a study of T cell responses to AZD1222 COVID-19 vaccine. Study-wide results and caveats: The breadth and depth of Spike-specific TCRs increased once two AZD1222 doses had been given.

TCRdb keeps only in-frame clones here, not all; method: immunoSEQ multiplex PCR. The sample gives some 150,000 clones, about 93% of which show up once; 2.5% to 3% is in the top ten. Trimming shortened V by 2 bases and J by 3 bases, and 15 bases separated the two germline ends. This CDR3 has 15 residues. From germline, CDR1 is SGHTS and CDR2 YDEGEE. This receptor was identified in an adult in good health. This material consisted of peripheral blood, taken on day 0 of MenACWY control vaccination. The V call is TRBV5-8, the J call TRBJ2-7, with D perhaps being TRBD1 or TRBD2 (5 bases each). CDR3 nucleotide sequence: TGTGCCAGCAGCTTTTTGGTAGGGGACCACTACGAGCAGTACTTC. The encoded protein is CASSFLVGDHYEQYF.